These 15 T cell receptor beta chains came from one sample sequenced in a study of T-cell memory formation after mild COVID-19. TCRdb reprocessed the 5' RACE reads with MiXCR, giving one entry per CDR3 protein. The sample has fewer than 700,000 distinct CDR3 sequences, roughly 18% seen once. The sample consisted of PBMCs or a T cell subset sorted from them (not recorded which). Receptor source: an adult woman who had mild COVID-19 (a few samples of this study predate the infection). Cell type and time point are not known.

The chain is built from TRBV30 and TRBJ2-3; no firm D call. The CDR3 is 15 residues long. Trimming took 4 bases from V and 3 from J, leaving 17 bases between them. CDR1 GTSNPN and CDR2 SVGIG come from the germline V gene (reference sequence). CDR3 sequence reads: CAWTPLTSLTDTQYF. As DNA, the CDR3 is TGTGCCTGGACCCCTCTGACAAGTTTAACAGATACGCAGTATTTT.

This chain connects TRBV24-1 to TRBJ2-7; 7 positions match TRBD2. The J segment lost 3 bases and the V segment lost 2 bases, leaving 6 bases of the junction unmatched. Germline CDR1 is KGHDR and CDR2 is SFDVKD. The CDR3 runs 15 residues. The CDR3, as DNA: TGTGCCACCAGTGATTCCGGGGGGAATTACTACGAGCAGTACTTC. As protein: CATSDSGGNYYEQYF.

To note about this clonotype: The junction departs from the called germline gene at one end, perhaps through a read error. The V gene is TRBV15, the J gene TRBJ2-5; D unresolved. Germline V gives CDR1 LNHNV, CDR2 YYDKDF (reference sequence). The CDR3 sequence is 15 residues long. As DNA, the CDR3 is TGTGACACCAGCAGAGATAGGGCAGGACAAGAGACCCAGTACTTC. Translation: CDTSRDRAGQETQYF.

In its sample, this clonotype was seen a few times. CDR3 in DNA: TGTGCCAGCAGCTTAGGGACAGGGGGCGCAGGGGAGCAGTACTTC. Translating gives CASSLGTGGAGEQYF. V usage is TRBV11-2 and J usage is TRBJ2-7; 11 bases are shared with TRBD1. The J segment lost 7 bases and the V segment lost 1 base, leaving 6 bases of the junction unmatched. Germline V gene lookup returns CDR1 SGHAT and CDR2 FQNNGV. This CDR3 is 15 amino acids long.

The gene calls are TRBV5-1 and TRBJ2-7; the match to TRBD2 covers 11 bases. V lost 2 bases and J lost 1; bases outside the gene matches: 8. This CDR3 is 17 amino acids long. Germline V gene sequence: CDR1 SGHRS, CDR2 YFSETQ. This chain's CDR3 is CASSLTSGSSASYEQYF. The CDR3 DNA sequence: TGCGCCAGCAGCTTAACTAGCGGGAGTAGTGCGTCCTACGAGCAGTACTTC.

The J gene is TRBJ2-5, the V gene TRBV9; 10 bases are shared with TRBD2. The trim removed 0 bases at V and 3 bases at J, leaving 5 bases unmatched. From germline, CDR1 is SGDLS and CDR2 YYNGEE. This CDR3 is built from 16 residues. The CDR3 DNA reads TGTGCCAGCAGCGTAGGACTAGCGGGTTTCAAAGAGACCCAGTACTTC. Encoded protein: CASSVGLAGFKETQYF.

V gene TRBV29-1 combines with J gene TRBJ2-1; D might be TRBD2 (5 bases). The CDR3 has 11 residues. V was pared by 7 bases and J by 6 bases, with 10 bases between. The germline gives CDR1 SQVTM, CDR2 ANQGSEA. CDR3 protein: CSGGHLNEQFF. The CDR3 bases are TGCAGCGGCGGGCACCTCAATGAGCAGTTCTTC.

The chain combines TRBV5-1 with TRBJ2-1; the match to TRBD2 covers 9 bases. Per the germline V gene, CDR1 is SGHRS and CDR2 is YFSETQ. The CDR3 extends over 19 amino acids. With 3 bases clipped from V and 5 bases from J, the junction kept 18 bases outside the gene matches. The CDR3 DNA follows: TGCGCCAGCAGCTACACCGATCTCCGGCGGGGGGGCCTCGACAATGAGCAGTTCTTC. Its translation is CASSYTDLRRGGLDNEQFF. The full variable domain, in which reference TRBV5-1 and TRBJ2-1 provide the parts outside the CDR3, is KAGVTQTPRYLIKTRGQQVTLSCSPISGHRSVSWYQQTPGQGLQFLFEYFSETQRNKGNFPGRFSGRQFSNSRSEMNVSTLELGDSALYLCASSYTDLRRGGLDNEQFFGPGTRLTVL.

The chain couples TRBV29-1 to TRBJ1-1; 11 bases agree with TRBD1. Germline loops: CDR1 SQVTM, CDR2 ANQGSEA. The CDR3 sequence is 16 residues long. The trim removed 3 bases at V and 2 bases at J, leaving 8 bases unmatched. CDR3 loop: CSVERWGTGGNTEAFF. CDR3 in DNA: TGCAGCGTTGAGCGATGGGGGACAGGGGGTAACACTGAAGCTTTCTTT.

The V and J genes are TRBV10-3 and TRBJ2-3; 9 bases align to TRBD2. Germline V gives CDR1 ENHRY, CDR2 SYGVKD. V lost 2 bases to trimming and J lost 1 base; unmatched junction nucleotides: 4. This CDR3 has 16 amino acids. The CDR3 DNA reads TGTGCCATCAGTGAGCGGGAGCGGGGGGGCACAGATACGCAGTATTTT. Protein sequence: CAISERERGGTDTQYF.

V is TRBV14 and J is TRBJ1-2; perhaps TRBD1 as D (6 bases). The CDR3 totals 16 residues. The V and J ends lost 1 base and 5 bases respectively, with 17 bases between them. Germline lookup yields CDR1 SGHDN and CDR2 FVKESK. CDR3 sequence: CASSQGATGRKYGYTF. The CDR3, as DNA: TGTGCCAGCAGCCAAGGAGCTACAGGGCGGAAGTATGGCTACACCTTC.

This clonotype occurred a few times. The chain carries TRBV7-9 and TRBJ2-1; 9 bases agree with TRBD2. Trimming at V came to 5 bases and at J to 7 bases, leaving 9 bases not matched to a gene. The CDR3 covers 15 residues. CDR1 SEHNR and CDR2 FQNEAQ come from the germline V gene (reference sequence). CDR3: CASSPGVAGDNEQFF. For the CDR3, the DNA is TGTGCCAGCAGCCCGGGGGTAGCGGGAGATAATGAGCAGTTCTTC.

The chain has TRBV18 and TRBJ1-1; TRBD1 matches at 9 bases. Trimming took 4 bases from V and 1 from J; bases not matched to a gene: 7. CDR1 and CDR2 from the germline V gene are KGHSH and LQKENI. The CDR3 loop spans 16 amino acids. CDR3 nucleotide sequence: TGTGCCAGCTCACGAAACAGGGGGCTGGAGAACACTGAAGCTTTCTTT. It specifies CASSRNRGLENTEAFF. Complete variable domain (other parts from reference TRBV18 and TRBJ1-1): NAGVMQNPRHLVRRRGQEARLRCSPMKGHSHVYWYRQLPEEGLKFMVYLQKENIIDESGMPKERFSAEFPKEGPSILRIQQVVRGDSAAYFCASSRNRGLENTEAFFGQGTRLTVV.

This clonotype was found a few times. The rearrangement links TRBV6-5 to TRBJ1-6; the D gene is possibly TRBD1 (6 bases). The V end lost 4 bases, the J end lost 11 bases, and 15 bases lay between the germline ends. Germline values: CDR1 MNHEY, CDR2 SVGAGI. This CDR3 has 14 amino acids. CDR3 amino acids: CASSSGQFIAPLHF. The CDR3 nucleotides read TGTGCCAGCAGTTCTGGACAGTTCATTGCACCCCTCCACTTT.

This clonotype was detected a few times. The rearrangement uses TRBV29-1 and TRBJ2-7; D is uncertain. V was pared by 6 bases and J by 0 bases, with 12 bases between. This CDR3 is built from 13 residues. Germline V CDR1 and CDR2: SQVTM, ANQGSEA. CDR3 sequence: CSVRAHSSYEQYF. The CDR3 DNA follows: TGCAGCGTCCGGGCCCACAGCTCCTACGAGCAGTACTTC.